The following is a T cell receptor (beta chain) sequence with its context. The CDR3 runs 14 residues. V was clipped by 4 bases and J by 5 bases; unmatched bases: 5. Germline V lookup: CDR1 MDHEN, CDR2 SYDVKM. In the authors' workflow: Amplification of reference gene primers was used by the study to estimate nucleated cell counts. Data came from immunoSEQ multiplex PCR; TCRdb stores just in-frame clones and leaves some out. Clonal size and the V and J genes are those of that table, whereas D and trimming came from the DNA. Counted here are 210,000 or so clones, around 90% occurring once; the ten biggest clones make up around 7%. This sample was included in a study of blood T cell repertoires in COVID-19. On the study more broadly: Both acute and convalescent COVID-19 samples were obtained from the United States, Italy and Spain. T cells, B-cell-depleted T cells, or PBMCs supplied cDNA or gDNA.

Sequencing input: peripheral blood. The chain has TRBV28 and TRBJ2-7; 10 bases map to TRBD1. The TCR originated in a man aged 40-55 years with acute or convalescent COVID-19. In nucleotides, the CDR3 is TGTGCCAGCAGTTCTCCCGGGACAGGGGACGAGCAGTACTTC. Its protein is CASSSPGTGDEQYF.